The present T cell receptor (beta chain) was sequenced within a study of blood T cell repertoires in COVID-19 (dated by TCRdb to the early 2020s). Describing the broader study: Samples covering the acute and convalescent phases of COVID-19 were provided by collaborators in the United States, Italy and Spain. The material from the prospective study consisted of cDNA or gDNA derived from T cells, B-cell-depleted T cells, or PBMCs. Subjects who had been exposed to COVID-19, were actively infected with it, or had recovered from it provided the deeply sampled blood TCRbeta repertoires that made up the dataset. The repertoires were made available in a free public database intended to serve as a resource for research on the immune response to SARS-CoV-2. Samples were obtained from the ongoing ImmuneRACE study (first 160 participants) and from over 1,000 subjects provided by 6 global collaborators. A de-identified subject ID, COVID-19 status, age in years and sex were almost always included in the sample metadata. Where available, HLA class I and class II types were obtained from metadata supplied by the sample provider rather than from assay-based typing. On the study overall, not on this receptor specifically: The amount of clinical and demographic metadata varied by source and participant and was provided uncurated.

This clone was seen a few times. Its antigen remains undetermined. Base-call qualities are not available, and no considerably larger clone is one nucleotide away. Each collaborating institution followed its own protocols to collect whole blood in K2EDTA tubes. Collaborator samples were shipped for TCRbeta analysis as frozen whole blood, isolated PBMCs, or DNA extracted from either sample type. Its CDR3 holds 16 amino acids, cysteine through phenylalanine. Only CDR3 DNA is held: 48 bases, read in frame from base 1. CDR1 SNHLY and CDR2 FYNNEI are derived from the germline V gene. The V and J ends are trimmed by 6 bases and 0 bases, leaving 18 bases between them. TCRbeta CDR3 regions were amplified from genomic DNA by means of the immunoSEQ Assay, a bias-controlled multiplex PCR. In the original analysis: Within the assay, amplification of reference gene primers was used to estimate how many nucleated cells each sample contained. Sequence reads were collapsed and filtered to measure the absolute abundance of every unique TCRbeta CDR3 rearrangement. For each sample, productive Simpson clonality was calculated by taking the square root of Simpson's diversity index across productive rearrangements. In TCRdb, the immuneACCESS table is reduced to in-frame sequences with V and J assigned. These tables do not hold every clone; where another copy was compared, an unresolved V gene accounts for under half, and the others remain unexplained. D and trimming were read from the DNA, whereas the V and J calls and clone size are those reported in that table. Across this sample there are about 24,000 clones, with roughly nine tenths seen only once. In total, the top ten clones hold approximately 29% of the sample.

The receptor was isolated from a woman aged 65 to 85 with active COVID-19. Material for sequencing was peripheral blood. The sequence is built from TRBV2 and TRBJ2-7; TRBD2 is a weak D gene call, 6 bases matching. The CDR3 sequence is CASREGILSSSYEQYF. In nucleotide form, the sequence is TGTGCCAGCAGGGAGGGTATCCTCTCAAGCTCCTACGAGCAGTACTTC.